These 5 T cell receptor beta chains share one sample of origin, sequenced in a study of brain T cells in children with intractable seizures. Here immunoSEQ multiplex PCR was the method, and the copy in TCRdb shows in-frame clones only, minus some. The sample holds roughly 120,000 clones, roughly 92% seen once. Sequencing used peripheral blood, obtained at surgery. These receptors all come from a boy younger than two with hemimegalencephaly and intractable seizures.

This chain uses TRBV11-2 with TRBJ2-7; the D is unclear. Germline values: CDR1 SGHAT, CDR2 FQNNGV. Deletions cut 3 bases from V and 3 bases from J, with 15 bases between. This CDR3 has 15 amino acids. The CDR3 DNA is TGTGCCAGCAGCTTGGCGGACGGATACTTCTACGAGCAGTACTTC. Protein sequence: CASSLADGYFYEQYF. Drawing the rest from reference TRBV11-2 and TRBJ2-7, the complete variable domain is EAGVAQSPRYKIIEKRQSVAFWCNPISGHATLYWYQQILGQGPKLLIQFQNNGVVDDSQLPKDRFSAERLKGVDSTLKIQPAKLEDSAVYLCASSLADGYFYEQYFGPGTRLTVT.

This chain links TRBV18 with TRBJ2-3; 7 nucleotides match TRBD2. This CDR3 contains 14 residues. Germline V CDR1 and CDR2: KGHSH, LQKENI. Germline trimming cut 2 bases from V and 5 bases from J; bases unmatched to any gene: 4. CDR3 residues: CASSPIGREDTQYF. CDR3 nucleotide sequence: TGTGCCAGCTCACCAATTGGGAGGGAAGATACGCAGTATTTT.

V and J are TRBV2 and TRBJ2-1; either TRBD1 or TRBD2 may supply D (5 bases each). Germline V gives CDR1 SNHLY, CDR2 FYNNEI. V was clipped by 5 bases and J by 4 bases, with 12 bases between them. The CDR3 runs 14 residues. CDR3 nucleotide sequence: TGTGCCAGCAGTACCGGGACGCCATACAATGAGCAGTTCTTC. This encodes CASSTGTPYNEQFF.

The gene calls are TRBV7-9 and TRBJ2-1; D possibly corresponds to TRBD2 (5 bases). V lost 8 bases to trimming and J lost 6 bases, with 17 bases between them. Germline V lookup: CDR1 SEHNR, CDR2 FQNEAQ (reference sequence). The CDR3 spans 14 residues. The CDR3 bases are TGTGCCAGCGGCCAGGCTAGCCAGACCAATGAGCAGTTCTTC. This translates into CASGQASQTNEQFF.

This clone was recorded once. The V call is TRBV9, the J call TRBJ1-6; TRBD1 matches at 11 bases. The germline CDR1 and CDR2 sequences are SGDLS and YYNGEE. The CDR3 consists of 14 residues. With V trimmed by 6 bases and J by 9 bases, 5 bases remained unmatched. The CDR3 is CASTPGQGGSPLHF. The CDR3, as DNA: TGTGCCAGCACGCCGGGACAGGGGGGTTCACCCCTCCACTTT.